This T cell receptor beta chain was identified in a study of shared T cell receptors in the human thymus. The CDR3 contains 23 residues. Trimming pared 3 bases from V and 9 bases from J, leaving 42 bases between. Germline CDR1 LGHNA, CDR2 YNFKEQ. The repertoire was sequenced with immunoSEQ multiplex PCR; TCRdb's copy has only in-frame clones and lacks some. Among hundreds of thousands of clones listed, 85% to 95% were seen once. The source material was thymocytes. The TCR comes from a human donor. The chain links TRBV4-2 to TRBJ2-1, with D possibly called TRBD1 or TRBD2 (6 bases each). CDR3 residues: CASSQDGQTGNRAARTNGTEQFF. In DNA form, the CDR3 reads TGTGCCAGCAGCCAGGACGGACAGACGGGAAATAGGGCGGCGAGGACTAATGGGACTGAGCAGTTCTTC.